This T cell receptor (beta chain) was retrieved from a study of vaccination effects on CD4 cells after COVID-19. Study information: From two convalescent patients, samples were taken 16 days and one week before vaccination.

Notes on this clone: Antigen: not known.

The repertoire was sequenced with immunoSEQ multiplex PCR; TCRdb's copy has only in-frame clones and lacks some. This table holds 20,000 to 25,000 clones, less than 85% found once. The germline gives CDR1 SGHNT, CDR2 YYREEE (reference sequence). This CDR3 comprises 14 residues. V was shortened by 6 bases and J by 5 bases, with 15 bases between the two germline ends. Expansion with viral peptide pools was applied to antigen-specific CD4+ T cells by the ViraFEST assay prior to sequencing. Upon completion of about ten days in culture, CD4+ T cells were isolated. This person's SARS-CoV-2 infection, confirmed by PCR, occurred between March and December 2020. Wells each received more than 1.5 million PBMC, cultured with approximately 9.1 IU/ml IL-2 and around 9.8 ug/ml peptides.

The sequencing used CD4+ T cells from PBMCs cultured with a peptide pool, collected before COVID-19 vaccination. The TCR was taken from a human donor who had a prior SARS-CoV-2 infection. The V gene is TRBV5-4, the J gene TRBJ2-1; D may be TRBD1 or TRBD2 (5 bases each). This CDR3 reads CASKTGTDDNEQFF. For the CDR3, the DNA is TGTGCCAGCAAAACCGGGACCGACGACAATGAGCAGTTCTTC.